The 10 T cell receptor beta chains presented below share a single source sample, sequenced in a study of T cell responses to AZD1222 COVID-19 vaccine. Profiling relied on immunoSEQ multiplex PCR, and the TCRdb table lists in-frame clones only, not all of them. The data show roughly 130,000 clones, with about 90% seen just once and 7.6% held by the top ten. The source was peripheral blood, collected on day 0 of AZD1222 vaccination. These receptors were obtained from an adult in good health.

This rearrangement joins TRBV9 to TRBJ2-2, with no clear D. The CDR3 consists of 15 residues. V was cut by 0 bases and J by 2 bases, with 8 bases left in between. Germline-derived CDR1 and CDR2 are SGDLS and YYNGEE. The CDR3 spells CASSVGAGNTGELFF. The CDR3 nucleotides are TGTGCCAGCAGCGTAGGCGCCGGAAACACCGGGGAGCTGTTTTTT.

This chain connects TRBV5-1 to TRBJ1-3; 9 bases are a match to TRBD1. CDR1 and CDR2 from the germline V gene are SGHRS and YFSETQ. This CDR3 is 15 amino acids long. Losses at the gene ends were 5 bases for V and 0 bases for J; bases not matched to a gene: 3. The CDR3 loop is CASSPTGGSGNTIYF. As DNA, the CDR3 is TGCGCCAGCAGTCCGACAGGGGGCTCTGGAAACACCATATATTTT.

The CDR3 bases are TGCGCCAGCAGCGCTTCGCAACGGGGGGGCGGAGAGACCCAGTACTTC. Its protein is CASSASQRGGGETQYF. The chain employs TRBV5-1 and TRBJ2-5; the match to TRBD2 covers 8 bases. The V and J ends lost 4 bases and 4 bases, in that order; junction bases with no gene match: 12. CDR1 SGHRS and CDR2 YFSETQ come from the germline V gene. This CDR3 contains 16 residues. Using reference TRBV5-1 and TRBJ2-5 for the parts outside the CDR3, the full variable domain is KAGVTQTPRYLIKTRGQQVTLSCSPISGHRSVSWYQQTPGQGLQFLFEYFSETQRNKGNFPGRFSGRQFSNSRSEMNVSTLELGDSALYLCASSASQRGGGETQYFGPGTRLLVL.

V gene TRBV9 combines with J gene TRBJ1-4; perhaps TRBD1 as D (6 bases). The V end lost 4 bases, the J end lost 8 bases, and 15 bases lay between the germline ends. In germline, CDR1 is SGDLS, CDR2 YYNGEE. The CDR3 has 14 amino acids. The CDR3 DNA is TGTGCCAGCAGCCTACCCGGGGGGCGGGAAAAACTGTTTTTT. Translating gives CASSLPGGREKLFF. Full variable domain (remainder filled in from reference TRBV9 and TRBJ1-4): DSGVTQTPKHLITATGQRVTLRCSPRSGDLSVYWYQQSLDQGLQFLIQYYNGEERAKGNILERFSAQQFPDLHSELNLSSLELGDSALYFCASSLPGGREKLFFGSGTQLSVL.

The CDR3 sequence is CASSDPRQEGNQPQHF. The CDR3, as DNA: TGCGCCAGCAGTGACCCTAGACAGGAGGGCAATCAGCCCCAGCATTTT. The chain carries TRBV10-2 and TRBJ1-5; possibly TRBD1 for D (6 bases). This CDR3 has 16 residues. V was shortened by 3 bases and J by 2 bases, with 14 bases between the two germline ends. Germline assignment: CDR1 WSHSY and CDR2 SAAADI.

The chain links TRBV19 to TRBJ1-2; 9 bases agree with TRBD1. The V gene end was trimmed by 4 bases and the J gene end by 4 bases; junction bases not matched to a gene: 4. Germline assignment: CDR1 LNHDA and CDR2 SQIVND (reference sequence). CDR3 size: 14 residues. The CDR3 protein is CASSTGQGGYGYTF. The CDR3 DNA reads as TGTGCCAGTAGTACGGGACAGGGTGGCTATGGCTACACCTTC.

V gene TRBV19 combines with J gene TRBJ1-5, with 7 bases that match TRBD1. The CDR3 runs to 15 residues. V was pared by 9 bases and J by 4 bases, with 12 bases of the junction left unmatched. From germline, CDR1 is LNHDA and CDR2 SQIVND (reference sequence). The CDR3 loop reads CASHSPGTVNQPQHF. The CDR3 nucleotides are TGTGCCAGCCACTCCCCCGGGACAGTAAATCAGCCCCAGCATTTT.

This clone was seen more than once but under ten times. The CDR3 reads CASSFSGGGGKQETQYF. Here the CDR3 DNA reads TGTGCCAGCAGCTTTTCAGGAGGCGGGGGGAAACAAGAGACCCAGTACTTC. J is TRBJ2-5 and V is TRBV7-3, with TRBD2 matching 8 bases. The trim removed 3 bases at V and 2 bases at J, leaving 11 bases unmatched. Germline lookup yields CDR1 SGHTA and CDR2 FQGTGA. CDR3 length equals 17 residues.

The chain carries TRBV5-6 and TRBJ2-5; D unclear. CDR1 SGHDT and CDR2 YYEEEE come from the germline V gene. The CDR3 sequence is 12 residues long. Trimming removed 4 bases at V and 5 bases at J, with 9 bases between. Here the CDR3 DNA reads TGTGCCAGCAGCCGGGTAGGGGAGACCCAGTACTTC. This translates into CASSRVGETQYF. Complete variable domain (other parts from reference TRBV5-6 and TRBJ2-5): DAGVTQSPTHLIKTRGQQVTLRCSPKSGHDTVSWYQQALGQGPQFIFQYYEEEERQRGNFPDRFSGHQFPNYSSELNVNALLLGDSALYLCASSRVGETQYFGPGTRLLVL.

The V call is TRBV29-1, the J call TRBJ2-7, with 9 bases identical to TRBD1. The CDR3 covers 13 residues. Germline trimming cut 7 bases from V and 3 bases from J; bases unmatched to any gene: 7. Germline CDR1 reads SQVTM; CDR2 reads ANQGSEA. The CDR3 DNA sequence: TGCAGCGCACGACAGGGGGAGGTCTACGAGCAGTACTTC. Translated: CSARQGEVYEQYF.